Sequencing of this TCR beta chain was carried out in a study of lymphopenia after photon versus proton radiotherapy. Some clones are missing from TCRdb's copy, which holds only in-frame ones; the method was immunoSEQ multiplex PCR. This table holds fewer than 6,000 clones, approximately 88% found once. CDR3 length: 13 residues. The V gene's germline CDR1 is GTSNPN and CDR2 SVGIG (reference sequence). The V gene end was trimmed by 5 bases and the J gene end by 5 bases; junction bases not matched to a gene: 4. The chain combines TRBV30 with TRBJ2-2; TRBD1 aligns across 8 bases. The clonotype was recovered from a man of 80 years or more with cholangiocarcinoma. The starting material was peripheral blood, obtained from a patient treated with photon-based radiotherapy. CDR3 region: CAWPQGATGELFF. CDR3 in DNA: TGTGCCTGGCCGCAGGGGGCGACCGGGGAGCTGTTTTTT.